This is a list of T cell receptor beta chains from one sample in a study of T cells in Graves' hyperthyroidism and ophthalmopathy. TCRdb re-analysed the multiplex PCR reads in MiXCR, keeping a single row per CDR3 protein. The sample records approximately 610,000 distinct CDR3 sequences, roughly 14% being singletons. Input material: blood. Every receptor here comes from a woman aged 40 to 49 with Graves' ophthalmopathy. Each CDR3 is given without its conserved first and last residue. Where a row states a size, it is once, few, many or the class of an expanded clone; other rows omit it.

ASSTMGQGARGYT | TRBV28 | many | TRBJ1-2
ASSSSLTGRAQPQH | TRBV28 | many | TRBJ1-5
ASSEAGGRQETQY | TRBV12-3/TRBV12-4 | . | TRBJ2-5
ASSEPGASGSGEQY | TRBV2 | many | TRBJ2-7
ASSYFMGMEAF | TRBV6-5 | . | TRBJ1-1
ASGTTGANVLT | TRBV27 | many | TRBJ2-6
ASGSSAYEQY | TRBV19 | few | TRBJ2-7
ASSQGLPGRSEQY | TRBV4-1 | many | TRBJ2-7
ASSPKQGGRGDQPQH | TRBV18 | . | TRBJ1-5
ASSLVTRLTDTQY | TRBV12-3/TRBV12-4 | many | TRBJ2-3
ASSREQGRANYGYT | TRBV11-2 | . | TRBJ1-2
ASSYLEGNGYT | TRBV6-2/TRBV6-3 | few | TRBJ1-2
AWTRGGSSYEQY | TRBV30 | many | TRBJ2-7
ASSQDRAQGTEAF | TRBV4-3 | . | TRBJ1-1
GVLGSSYEQY | TRBV29-1 | few | TRBJ2-7
ASSPQSTGVETQY | TRBV27 | . | TRBJ2-5
ASSIDHRNTEAF | TRBV19 | . | TRBJ1-1
ASGGQGASNQPQH | TRBV2 | . | TRBJ1-5
ASSLEGHGTGELF | TRBV5-1 | . | TRBJ2-2
ASSLVLGQAPRTGELF | TRBV11-2 | many | TRBJ2-2
ASSLVPGIQETQY | TRBV5-1 | few | TRBJ2-5
ASSYPRGAGYGYT | TRBV6-5 | many | TRBJ1-2
AWSTKPDRGTNYGYT | TRBV30 | few | TRBJ1-2
SVVPMKGVLQETQY | TRBV29-1 | many | TRBJ2-5
ASSSWGERNQPQH | TRBV27 | many | TRBJ1-5
ASSFIGGTYEQY | TRBV28 | many | TRBJ2-7
ASSTWTETYEQY | TRBV18 | few | TRBJ2-7
ASSYNQGGETQY | TRBV6-5 | many | TRBJ2-5
ASKKGQGAVNIQY | TRBV19 | . | TRBJ2-4
ASSGDRGPQETQY | TRBV5-5 | . | TRBJ2-5
ASSLNRPAGNTEAF | TRBV27 | . | TRBJ1-1
ASSGGPPAEAQY | TRBV27 | many | TRBJ2-5
ASSLVILAGPKNIQY | TRBV7-2 | many | TRBJ2-4
SWGRIYNEQF | TRBV20-1 | many | TRBJ2-1
ASSGWLGSSYEQY | TRBV19 | many | TRBJ2-7
ASSFPVTYEQY | TRBV28 | many | TRBJ2-7
ASSLGQTFYEQY | TRBV7-2 | few | TRBJ2-7
ASSPSTATKGNTEAF | TRBV12-3/TRBV12-4 | many | TRBJ1-1
AWSPRGRGSNTEAF | TRBV30 | many | TRBJ1-1
ASSVLGTGVVYEQY | TRBV6-1 | many | TRBJ2-7
ASSPRGGAGAPEQY | TRBV11-2 | many | TRBJ2-7
ASGRGVHQPQH | TRBV6-5 | many | TRBJ1-5
ASRPAGGKYEQY | TRBV5-1 | many | TRBJ2-7
ASSQDSAGANTGELF | TRBV4-2 | . | TRBJ2-2
ASSSMGPNQPQH | TRBV12-3/TRBV12-4 | many | TRBJ1-5
ATSRDIEMDYGYT | TRBV15 | many | TRBJ1-2
ASSPGYEQY | TRBV12-3/TRBV12-4 | many | TRBJ2-7
ASSLVQGWTGELF | TRBV12-3/TRBV12-4 | . | TRBJ2-2
ASSQDLLGGASGYT | TRBV3-1 | few | TRBJ1-2
ASSEGTRSTEAF | TRBV2 | . | TRBJ1-1
ASRPPAASYEQY | TRBV6-2/TRBV6-3 | many | TRBJ2-7
ASSLLRGTGELF | TRBV28 | many | TRBJ2-2
SAREGVYRNQPQH | TRBV20-1 | many | TRBJ1-5
SASFPGQGNGYT | TRBV20-1 | few | TRBJ1-2
ASRDVENTEAF | TRBV19 | many | TRBJ1-1
ASSFGNTGELF | TRBV28 | many | TRBJ2-2
SVAPVGGSSYNEQF | TRBV20-1 | many | TRBJ2-1
ASSLWDLYEQY | TRBV7-2 | many | TRBJ2-7
ASSPGQGLYEQY | TRBV6-5 | many | TRBJ2-7
ASSSGQGHHGYT | TRBV28 | many | TRBJ1-2